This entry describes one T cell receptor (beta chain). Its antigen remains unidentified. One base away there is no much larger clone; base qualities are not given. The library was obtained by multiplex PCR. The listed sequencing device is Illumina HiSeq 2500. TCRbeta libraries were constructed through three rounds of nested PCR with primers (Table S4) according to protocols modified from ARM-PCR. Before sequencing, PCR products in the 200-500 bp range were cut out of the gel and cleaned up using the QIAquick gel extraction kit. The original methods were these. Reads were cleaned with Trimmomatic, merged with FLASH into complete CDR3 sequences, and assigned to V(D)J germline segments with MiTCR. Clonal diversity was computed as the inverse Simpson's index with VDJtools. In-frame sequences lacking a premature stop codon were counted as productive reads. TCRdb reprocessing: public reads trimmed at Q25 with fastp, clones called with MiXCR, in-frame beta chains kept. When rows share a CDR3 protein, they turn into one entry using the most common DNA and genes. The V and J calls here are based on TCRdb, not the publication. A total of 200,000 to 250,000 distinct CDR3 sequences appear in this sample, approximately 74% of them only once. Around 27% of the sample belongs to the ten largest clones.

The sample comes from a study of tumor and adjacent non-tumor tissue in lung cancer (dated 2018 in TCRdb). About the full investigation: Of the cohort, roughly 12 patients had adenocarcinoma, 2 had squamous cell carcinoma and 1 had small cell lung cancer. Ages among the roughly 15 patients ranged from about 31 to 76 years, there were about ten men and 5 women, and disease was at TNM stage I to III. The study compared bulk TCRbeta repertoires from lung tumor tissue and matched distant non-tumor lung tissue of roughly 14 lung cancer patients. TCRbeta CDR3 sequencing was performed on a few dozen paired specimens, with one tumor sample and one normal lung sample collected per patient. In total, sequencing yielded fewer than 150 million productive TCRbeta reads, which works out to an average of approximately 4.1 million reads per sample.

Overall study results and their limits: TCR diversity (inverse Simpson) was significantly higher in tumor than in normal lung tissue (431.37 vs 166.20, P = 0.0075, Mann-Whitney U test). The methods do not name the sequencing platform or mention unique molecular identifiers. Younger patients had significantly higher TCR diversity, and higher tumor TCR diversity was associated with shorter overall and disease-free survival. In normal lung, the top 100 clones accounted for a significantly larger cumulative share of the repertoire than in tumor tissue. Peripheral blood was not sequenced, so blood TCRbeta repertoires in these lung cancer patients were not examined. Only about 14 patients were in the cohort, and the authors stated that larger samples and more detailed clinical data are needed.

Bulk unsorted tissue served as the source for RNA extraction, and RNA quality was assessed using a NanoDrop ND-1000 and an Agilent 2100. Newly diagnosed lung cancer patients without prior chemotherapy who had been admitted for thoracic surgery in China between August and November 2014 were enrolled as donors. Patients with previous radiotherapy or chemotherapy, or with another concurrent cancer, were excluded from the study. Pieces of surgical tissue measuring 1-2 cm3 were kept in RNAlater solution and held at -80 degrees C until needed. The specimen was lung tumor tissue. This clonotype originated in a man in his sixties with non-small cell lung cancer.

The DNA sequence is given as TGCGCCAGCAGCCGGCTGTCAAGCACAGATACGCAGTATTTT. Translated, this is CASSRLSSTDTQYF. The chain links TRBV5-1 with TRBJ2-3, with an unclear D gene assignment. Between the V and J ends, shortened by 4 bases and 0 bases respectively, the junction contains 9 bases. CDR1 and CDR2 (SGHRS, YFSETQ) derive from the germline V gene. Reading from cysteine to phenylalanine, the CDR3 counts 14 amino acids. The kept DNA is CDR3 alone, 42 bases in frame from the first base.